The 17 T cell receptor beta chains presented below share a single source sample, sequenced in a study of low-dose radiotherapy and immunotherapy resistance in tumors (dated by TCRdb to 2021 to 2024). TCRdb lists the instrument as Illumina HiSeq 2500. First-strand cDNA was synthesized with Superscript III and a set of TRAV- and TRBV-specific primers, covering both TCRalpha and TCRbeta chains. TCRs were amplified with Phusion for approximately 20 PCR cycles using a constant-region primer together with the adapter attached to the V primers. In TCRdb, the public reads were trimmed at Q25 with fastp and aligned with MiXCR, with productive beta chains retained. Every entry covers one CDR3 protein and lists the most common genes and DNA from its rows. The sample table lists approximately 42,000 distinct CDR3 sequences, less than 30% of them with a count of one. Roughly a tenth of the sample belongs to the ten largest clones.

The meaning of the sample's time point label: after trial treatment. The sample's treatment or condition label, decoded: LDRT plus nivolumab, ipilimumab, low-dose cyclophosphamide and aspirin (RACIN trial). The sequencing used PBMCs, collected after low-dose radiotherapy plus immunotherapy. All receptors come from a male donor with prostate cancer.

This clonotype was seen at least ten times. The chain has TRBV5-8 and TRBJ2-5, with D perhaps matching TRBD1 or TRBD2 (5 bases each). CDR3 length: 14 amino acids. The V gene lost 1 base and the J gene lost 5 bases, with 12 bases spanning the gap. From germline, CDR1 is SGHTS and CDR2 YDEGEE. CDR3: CASSLRREGETQYF. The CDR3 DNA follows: TGTGCCAGCAGCTTGAGACGAGAGGGGGAGACCCAGTACTTC. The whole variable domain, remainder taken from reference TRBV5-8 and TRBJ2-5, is EAGVTQSPTHLIKTRGQQATLRCSPISGHTSVYWYQQALGLGLQFLLWYDEGEERNRGNFPPRFSGRQFPNYSSELNVNALELEDSALYLCASSLRREGETQYFGPGTRLLVL.

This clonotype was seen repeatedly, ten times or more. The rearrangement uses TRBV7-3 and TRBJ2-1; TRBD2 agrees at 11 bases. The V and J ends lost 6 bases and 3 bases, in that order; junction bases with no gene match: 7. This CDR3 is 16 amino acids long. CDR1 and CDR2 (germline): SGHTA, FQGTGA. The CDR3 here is CASSTLAGGYYNEQFF. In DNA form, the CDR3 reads TGTGCCAGCAGTACGTTAGCGGGGGGGTACTACAATGAGCAGTTCTTC.

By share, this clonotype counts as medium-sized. The CDR3 region is CASSGGLTDTQYF. CDR3 coding DNA: TGTGCCAGCAGTGGCGGACTGACAGATACGCAGTATTTT. The J gene is TRBJ2-3, the V gene TRBV6-1, with a tentative D call TRBD2 (5 bases). V lost 4 bases to trimming and J lost 3 bases, with 8 bases between them. The germline gives CDR1 MNHNS, CDR2 SASEGT. The length of the CDR3 is 13 residues.

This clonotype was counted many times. The CDR3 protein is CASSQGGLRANVLTF. DNA for the CDR3: TGTGCCAGCAGCCAAGGAGGTCTCAGGGCCAACGTCCTGACTTTC. The chain uses TRBV14 and TRBJ2-6; D unresolved. The CDR3 totals 15 residues. Germline V CDR1 and CDR2: SGHDN, FVKESK. Trimming took off 1 base at V and 5 bases at J, with 9 bases between the two ends. Full variable domain (outside the CDR3, taken from reference TRBV14 and TRBJ2-6): EAGVTQFPSHSVIEKGQTVTLRCDPISGHDNLYWYRRVMGKEIKFLLHFVKESKQDESGMPNNRFLAERTGGTYSTLKVQPAELEDSGVYFCASSQGGLRANVLTFGAGSRLTVL.

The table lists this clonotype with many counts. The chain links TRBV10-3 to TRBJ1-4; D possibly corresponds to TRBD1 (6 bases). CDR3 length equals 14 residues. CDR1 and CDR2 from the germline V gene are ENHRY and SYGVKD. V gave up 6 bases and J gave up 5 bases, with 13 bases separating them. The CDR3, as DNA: TGTGCCATCAGCCGGGGGGACAAGAATGAAAAACTGTTTTTT. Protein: CAISRGDKNEKLFF.

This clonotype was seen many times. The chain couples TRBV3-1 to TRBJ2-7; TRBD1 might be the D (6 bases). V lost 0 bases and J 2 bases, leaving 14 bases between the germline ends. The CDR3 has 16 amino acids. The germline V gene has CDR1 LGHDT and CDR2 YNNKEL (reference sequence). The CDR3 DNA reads TGTGCCAGCAGCCAAGAATATCCAGGGGAACCCTACGAGCAGTACTTC. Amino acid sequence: CASSQEYPGEPYEQYF.

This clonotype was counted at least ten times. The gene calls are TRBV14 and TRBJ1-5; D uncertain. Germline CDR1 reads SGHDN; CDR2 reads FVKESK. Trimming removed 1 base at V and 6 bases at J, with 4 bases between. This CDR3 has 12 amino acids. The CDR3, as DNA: TGTGCCAGCAGCCAAGTGAGTCAGCCCCAGCATTTT. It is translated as CASSQVSQPQHF.

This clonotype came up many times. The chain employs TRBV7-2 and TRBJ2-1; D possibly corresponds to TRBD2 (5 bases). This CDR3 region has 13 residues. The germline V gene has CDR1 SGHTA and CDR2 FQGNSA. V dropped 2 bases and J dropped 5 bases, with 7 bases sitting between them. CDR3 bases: TGTGCCAGCAGCTTAACCGGGAACAATGAGCAGTTCTTC. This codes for CASSLTGNNEQFF.

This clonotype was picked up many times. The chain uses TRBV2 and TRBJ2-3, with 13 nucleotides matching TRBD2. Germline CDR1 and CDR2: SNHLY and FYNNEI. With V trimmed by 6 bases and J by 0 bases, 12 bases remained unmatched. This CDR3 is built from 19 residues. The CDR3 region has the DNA TGTGCCAGCAGCCAAGGACTAGCGGGAGAGGAGCCGAGCACAGATACGCAGTATTTT. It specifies CASSQGLAGEEPSTDTQYF.

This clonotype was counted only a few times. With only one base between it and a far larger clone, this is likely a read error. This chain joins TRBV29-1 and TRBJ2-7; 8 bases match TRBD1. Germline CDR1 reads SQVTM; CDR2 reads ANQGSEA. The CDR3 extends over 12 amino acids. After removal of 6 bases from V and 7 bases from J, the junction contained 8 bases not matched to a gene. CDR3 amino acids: CSVGQGYNEQYF. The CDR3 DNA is TGCAGCGTCGGACAGGGCTACAATGAGCAGTACTTC.

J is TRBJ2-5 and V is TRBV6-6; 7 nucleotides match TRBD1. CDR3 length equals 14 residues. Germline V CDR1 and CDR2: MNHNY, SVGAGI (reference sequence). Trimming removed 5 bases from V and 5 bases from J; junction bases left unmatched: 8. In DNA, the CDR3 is TGTGCCAGCAGTACAGGGGAAGGAGTCGAGACCCAGTACTTC. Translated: CASSTGEGVETQYF.

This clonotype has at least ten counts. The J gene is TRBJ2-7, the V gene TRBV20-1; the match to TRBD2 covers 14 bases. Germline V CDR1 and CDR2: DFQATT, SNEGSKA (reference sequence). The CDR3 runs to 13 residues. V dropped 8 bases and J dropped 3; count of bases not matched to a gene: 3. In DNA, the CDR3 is TGCAGTCCTGGGACTAGCGGGAGCTACGAGCAGTACTTC. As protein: CSPGTSGSYEQYF.

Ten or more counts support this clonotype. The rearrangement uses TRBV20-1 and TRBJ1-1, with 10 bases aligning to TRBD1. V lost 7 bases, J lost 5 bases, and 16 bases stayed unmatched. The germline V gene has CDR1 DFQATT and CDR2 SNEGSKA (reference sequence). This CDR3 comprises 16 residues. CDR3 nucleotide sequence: TGCAGTGGGGCTCAGGGACAGGGGCTTTCCGGGACTGAAGCTTTCTTT. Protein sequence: CSGAQGQGLSGTEAFF.

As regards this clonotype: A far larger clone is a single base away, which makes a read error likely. CDR3 loop: CASSPCRGATGELFF. CDR3 coding DNA: TGTGCCAGCAGCCCGTGCCGAGGGGCCACCGGGGAGCTGTTTTTT. The chain carries TRBV7-9 and TRBJ2-2; D is perhaps TRBD1 or TRBD2 (5 bases each). This CDR3 contains 15 residues. The V gene's germline CDR1 is SEHNR and CDR2 FQNEAQ (reference sequence). V was trimmed by 5 bases and J by 4 bases, leaving 14 bases between them.

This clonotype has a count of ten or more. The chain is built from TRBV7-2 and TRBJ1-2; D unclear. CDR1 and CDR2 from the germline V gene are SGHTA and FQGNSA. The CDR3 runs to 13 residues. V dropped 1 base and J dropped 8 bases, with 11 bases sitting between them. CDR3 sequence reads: CASSLEGFGGYTF. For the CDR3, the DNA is TGTGCCAGCAGCTTAGAAGGGTTCGGAGGCTACACCTTC.

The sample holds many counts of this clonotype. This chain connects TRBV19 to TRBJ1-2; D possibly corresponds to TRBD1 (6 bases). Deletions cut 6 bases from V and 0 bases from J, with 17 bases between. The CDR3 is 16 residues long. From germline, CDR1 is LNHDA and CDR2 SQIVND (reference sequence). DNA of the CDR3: TGTGCCAGTAGCATCGGGGGCAGATCGTCTAACTATGGCTACACCTTC. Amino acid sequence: CASSIGGRSSNYGYTF.

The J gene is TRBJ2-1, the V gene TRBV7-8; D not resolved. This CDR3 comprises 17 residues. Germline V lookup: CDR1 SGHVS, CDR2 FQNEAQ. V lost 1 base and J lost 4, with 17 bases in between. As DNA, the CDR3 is TGTGCCAGCAGCTTAGGGCCCCTTAGCCAACTATACAATGAGCAGTTCTTC. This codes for CASSLGPLSQLYNEQFF.